One T cell receptor beta chain is described in this entry. Its antigen remains unidentified. This sample was taken from a study of blood T cells in healthy people across ages. Germline assignment: CDR1 LGHNA and CDR2 YSLEER. This CDR3 is built from 13 residues. Deletions cut 0 bases from V and 10 bases from J, with 10 bases between. Extracted total RNA amounted to at least 5.5 micrograms for each sample. Through a sample-barcoded 5' primer and a J-beta primer mix, a second PCR was run for 7 to 11 cycles. TCRdb reprocessed the 5' RACE reads with MiXCR, giving one entry per CDR3 protein. The sample records about 640,000 distinct CDR3 sequences, around 41% being singletons. Study results and caveats: Donor CMV status was unknown, possibly confounding expanded clonotype changes.

What was sequenced was blood. The chain carries TRBV4-3 and TRBJ2-1; D remains ambiguous. The sequence derives from a man aged 80 or over in good health. CDR3 in DNA: TGCGCCAGCAGCCAAGAGAGGCCAGCCGAGCAGTTCTTC. As protein: CASSQERPAEQFF.